A single TCR beta chain is shown here with its context. The sample is drawn from a study of blood T cell repertoires in COVID-19. Germline CDR1 SQVTM, CDR2 ANQGSEA. The V and J ends lost 5 bases and 0 bases respectively, with 11 bases between them. This CDR3 has 14 residues. The method was immunoSEQ multiplex PCR; TCRdb's version includes in-frame clones alone and lacks a portion of them. The sample has hundreds of thousands of clones; approximately 91% are singletons. The sequence derives from a man in his sixties who had recovered from COVID-19. The material sequenced was PBMCs or T cells enriched from blood (not recorded which). The V and J genes are TRBV29-1 and TRBJ1-3, with a weak D call TRBD1 (5 bases). The CDR3 sequence is CSVLQASSGNTIYF. CDR3 nucleotides: TGCAGCGTTTTACAGGCCTCCTCTGGAAACACCATATATTTT.